This T cell receptor beta chain was sequenced for a study of T cell changes during pregnancy in multiple sclerosis. CDR3 size: 14 residues. Trimming took off 3 bases at V and 7 bases at J, with 16 bases between the two ends. The V gene's germline CDR1 is LNHDA and CDR2 SQIVND (reference sequence). The table lists this clone with a count of one. Clones were sequenced by immunoSEQ multiplex PCR, and TCRdb holds only the in-frame ones, with some missing. The sample consists of tens of thousands of clones, roughly 90% of them appearing once. The sequenced sample was CD8+ T cells from peripheral blood mononuclear cells, obtained in the second trimester of pregnancy. The chain couples TRBV19 to TRBJ2-7; D possibly corresponds to TRBD2 (5 bases). The clonotype comes from a female donor with multiple sclerosis, enrolled in a pregnancy study. The CDR3 DNA reads as TGTGCCAGTAGTATTAAGGGTGGGAGAAGAGAGCAGTACTTC. Its translation is CASSIKGGRREQYF.